These 3 T cell receptor beta chains were all obtained from the same sample, sequenced in a study of early T cells in non-severe SARS-CoV-2 infection. TCRdb independently ran MiXCR on the 5' RACE reads; one entry per CDR3 protein. Of 30,000 to 40,000 distinct CDR3 sequences detected, around 6.8% appear once; the ten largest clones hold about 13%. The sequences come from whole blood, collected at baseline. The source is an adult who was a healthcare worker with PCR-confirmed SARS-CoV-2 infection or an uninfected control (not recorded which).

This clonotype was seen more than once but under ten times. The chain has TRBV7-2 and TRBJ2-1, with D unresolved. The CDR3 loop spans 16 amino acids. CDR1 and CDR2 from the germline V gene are SGHTA and FQGNSA. The V and J ends lost 5 bases and 0 bases respectively, with 14 bases between them. CDR3: CASSPRPPYSYNEQFF. In nucleotides, the CDR3 is TGTGCCAGCAGCCCCCGACCCCCATACTCCTACAATGAGCAGTTCTTC.

This clonotype was recorded many times. This chain joins TRBV27 and TRBJ1-1, with TRBD1 as a possible D gene (5 bases). Trimming shortened V by 8 bases and J by 7 bases, and 14 bases separated the two germline ends. Germline loops: CDR1 MNHEY, CDR2 SMNVEV (reference sequence). This CDR3 is 12 amino acids long. The CDR3 reads CASGGTLREAFF. CDR3 nucleotide sequence: TGTGCCAGCGGAGGGACCCTACGTGAAGCTTTCTTT.

This clonotype showed up just a few times. The CDR3 is CSVAGKMNTEAFF. CDR3 nucleotides: TGCAGCGTTGCGGGCAAGATGAACACTGAAGCTTTCTTT. The rearrangement uses TRBV29-1 and TRBJ1-1, with unresolved D. Germline V gene lookup returns CDR1 SQVTM and CDR2 ANQGSEA. The CDR3 loop spans 13 amino acids. With 4 bases removed from V and 0 bases from J, the gap between germline ends came to 9 bases.